This TCR beta chain derives from a study of molecular identifiers for immune sequencing clone quantification. Looking at the study overall: With replicates, the RNA of around 18,000 or 91,000 naive CD8 cells was split five ways and four were sequenced.

Sorted cell numbers of about 19,000 to 1,000,000, with 10%, 30% or 50% RNA, served as input for naive CD8 libraries. The authors gated naive CD8 T cells as CD8+CD4-CCR7+CD45RA+ for sorting. Notes on this clonotype: This may be a read error: a much more frequent sequence differs by one nucleotide.

V was clipped by 1 base and J by 7 bases, with 19 bases between them. Per the germline V gene, CDR1 is SQVTM and CDR2 is ANQGSEA. The CDR3 sequence is 15 residues long. The bulk TCR libraries were made with methods described before and with listed TCR primers. TCRdb analysed the PCR reads with MiXCR anew, one entry per CDR3 protein. In the table there are nearly 55,000 distinct CDR3 sequences, about a third of which are singletons. Sequencing was carried out using naive CD8+ T cells from blood, with Jurkat cell RNA spiked in. Stated subset: FACS-sorted CD8+CD4-CCR7+CD45RA+ naive T cells. The rearrangement joins TRBV29-1 to TRBJ1-2; tentative D call: TRBD1 (6 bases). The TCR comes from a human donor in good health. Some libraries in this study had Jurkat cell RNA spiked in. CDR3 nucleotides: TGCAGCGTTGAAGCCCCGGTCAGGGGAAGGTCTGGCTACACCTTC. Its translation: CSVEAPVRGRSGYTF.